This entry describes one T cell receptor (beta chain). The data are from a study of technical replicates of blood from a few donors. V was clipped by 4 bases and J by 5 bases; unmatched bases: 12. The CDR3 covers 16 residues. In germline, CDR1 is SGDLS, CDR2 YYNGEE. Sequencing was performed with immunoSEQ multiplex PCR; in TCRdb, only in-frame clones are kept and a portion is missing. The sample lists approximately 70,000 clones, nearly 98% seen once, with around 0.29% in the top ten. Source material: T cells isolated from PBMCs. J is TRBJ2-1 and V is TRBV9; 7 bases are shared with TRBD2. This clonotype was sampled from a human donor in good health. CDR3 in amino acids: CASSTHRLAANNEQFF. In DNA form, the CDR3 reads TGTGCCAGCAGCACCCATAGGCTAGCGGCCAACAATGAGCAGTTCTTC.